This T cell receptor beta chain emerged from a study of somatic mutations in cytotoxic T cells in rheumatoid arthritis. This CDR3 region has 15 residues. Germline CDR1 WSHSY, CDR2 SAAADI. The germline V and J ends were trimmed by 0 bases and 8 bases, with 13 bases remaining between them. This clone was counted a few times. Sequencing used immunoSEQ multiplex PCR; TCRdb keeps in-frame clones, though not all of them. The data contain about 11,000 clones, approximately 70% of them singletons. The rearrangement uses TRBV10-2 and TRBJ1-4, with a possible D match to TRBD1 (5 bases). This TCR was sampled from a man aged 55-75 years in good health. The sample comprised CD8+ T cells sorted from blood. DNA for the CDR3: TGCGCCAGCAGTGAGTCTGGGGGGGTAGGAGAAAAACTGTTTTTT. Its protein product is CASSESGGVGEKLFF.